The 26 T cell receptor beta chains listed next were all sequenced from one sample in a study of shared clonotypes between healthy human individuals. The table came from immunoSEQ multiplex PCR; TCRdb's copy has only in-frame clones and leaves some out. This sample has roughly 380,000 clones, with around 96% found just once. Sequencing used memory CD8+ T cells sorted from blood. Noted subset: CD45RO+ cells pooled with CCR7-negative TemRA cells. These receptors originate from a man in his thirties or forties in good health.

The J gene is TRBJ2-5, the V gene TRBV28; D unclear. Per germline, CDR1 MDHEN and CDR2 SYDVKM. This CDR3 has 14 amino acids. Trimming removed 3 bases at V and 4 bases at J, with 12 bases between. Here the CDR3 DNA reads TGTGCCAGCAGTTTTAAGGGTTTTTCAGAGACCCAGTACTTC. This codes for CASSFKGFSETQYF.

The chain combines TRBV27 with TRBJ1-2, with 7 bases identical to TRBD1. This CDR3 comprises 13 residues. The V and J ends lost 7 bases and 3 bases, in that order; junction bases with no gene match: 5. The germline CDR1 and CDR2 sequences are MNHEY and SMNVEV (reference sequence). This chain's CDR3 is CASKKTGDYGYTF. As DNA, the CDR3 is TGTGCCAGCAAAAAAACAGGGGACTATGGCTACACCTTC.

V and J are TRBV11-2 and TRBJ1-2; perhaps TRBD1 as D (5 bases). Between the trimmed V and J ends, which lost 4 bases and 8 bases, there was a span of 17 bases. Germline loops: CDR1 SGHAT, CDR2 FQNNGV. The CDR3 loop spans 14 amino acids. The CDR3 here is CASSSGTVVGGYTF. The CDR3 coding sequence is TGTGCCAGCAGCTCAGGGACGGTGGTAGGGGGCTACACCTTC.

As regards this clone: It is unclear where the CDR3 begins or ends on the DNA, so no DNA is shown, and the CDR3 is as TCRdb lists it. J is TRBJ1-1 and V is TRBV5-8. CDR1 is SGHTS and CDR2 is YDEGEE in the germline V gene. Inclusive of both ends, the CDR3 amounts to 15 amino acids. The CDR3 loop reads CASSFLWYVNTEAFF.

The chain joins TRBV6-1 to TRBJ2-1; D is unresolved. Germline assignment: CDR1 MNHNS and CDR2 SASEGT. This CDR3 spans 13 amino acids. V gave up 7 bases and J gave up 7 bases, with 14 bases separating them. CDR3 region: CASKLLVSNEQFF. The CDR3 coding sequence is TGTGCCAGCAAACTCTTAGTATCAAATGAGCAGTTCTTC.

J is TRBJ1-2 and V is TRBV6-6; the match to TRBD1 covers 7 bases. J lost 2 bases, V lost 6 bases, and 6 bases had no gene match. Germline CDR1 reads MNHNY; CDR2 reads SVGAGI (reference sequence). The CDR3 sequence is 14 residues long. The CDR3 DNA follows: TGTGCCAGCAGCCTGAAGGGGGCGAACTATGGCTACACCTTC. It codes for CASSLKGANYGYTF.

The chain carries TRBV15 and TRBJ2-7; maybe TRBD2 (5 bases). Trimming stripped 0 bases from V and 7 bases from J, with 10 bases between. The CDR3 covers 13 residues. The germline V gene has CDR1 LNHNV and CDR2 YYDKDF (reference sequence). CDR3 DNA: TGTGCCACCAGCAGAGATCCGGGCGGGGAGCAGTACTTC. It yields the protein CATSRDPGGEQYF.

This sequence joins TRBV6-5 and TRBJ1-1; D uncertain. The CDR3 loop spans 12 amino acids. Germline assignment: CDR1 MNHEY and CDR2 SVGAGI. V shed 5 bases and J shed 1 base, with 5 bases lying between them. Here the CDR3 DNA reads TGTGCCAGCAGTGCTCCGAACACTGAAGCTTTCTTT. Translating gives CASSAPNTEAFF.

This chain joins TRBV7-9 and TRBJ2-3; D uncertain. The CDR3 consists of 14 residues. Per germline, CDR1 SEHNR and CDR2 FQNEAQ (reference sequence). Trimming removed 5 bases from V and 4 bases from J, with 13 bases in between. The CDR3 DNA follows: TGTGCCAGCAGCGCCCCACCACAATCAGATACGCAGTATTTT. This translates into CASSAPPQSDTQYF.

About this clone: Different DNA sequences within this sample yield the same CDR3. V usage is TRBV29-1 and J usage is TRBJ2-5, with 9 bases fitting TRBD1. Germline V gene sequence: CDR1 SQVTM, CDR2 ANQGSEA. V was clipped by 4 bases and J by 5 bases; unmatched bases: 2. The CDR3 covers 12 residues. Written as DNA, the CDR3 is TGCAGCGTTGGTACAGGGGGCGAGACCCAGTACTTC. Translating gives CSVGTGGETQYF.

About this clone: Other nucleotide sequences in the sample specify the same CDR3. V usage is TRBV6-1 and J usage is TRBJ2-7; the D gene is possibly TRBD2 (6 bases). In germline, CDR1 is MNHNS, CDR2 SASEGT. Trimming removed 4 bases from V and 3 bases from J, with 7 bases in between. This CDR3 contains 12 residues. Here the CDR3 DNA reads TGTGCCAGCAGTGTCGGGAGCTACGAGCAGTACTTC. This codes for CASSVGSYEQYF.

This rearrangement joins TRBV27 to TRBJ2-1; TRBD2 is a possible D gene (5 bases). V gave up 4 bases and J gave up 6 bases, with 19 bases separating them. The CDR3 loop spans 16 amino acids. The germline V gene has CDR1 MNHEY and CDR2 SMNVEV (reference sequence). CDR3 amino acids: CASSSLRAVPLNEQFF. The CDR3, as DNA: TGTGCCAGCAGTTCGCTGAGAGCGGTTCCCCTCAATGAGCAGTTCTTC.

This chain joins TRBV9 and TRBJ2-2; 8 bases agree with TRBD2. Germline V gives CDR1 SGDLS, CDR2 YYNGEE. Trimming removed 3 bases from V and 5 bases from J; junction bases left unmatched: 24. The CDR3 contains 21 residues. CDR3 coding DNA: TGTGCCAGCAGCGCCCGACCCCCGATCCGATTTGGCGGGAGGTTTACCGGGGAGCTGTTTTTT. Its translation is CASSARPPIRFGGRFTGELFF.

The chain has TRBV9 and TRBJ1-2; D gene ambiguous. CDR3 size: 14 residues. V lost 1 base and J lost 3, with 10 bases in between. CDR1 is SGDLS and CDR2 is YYNGEE in the germline V gene. CDR3 nucleotides: TGTGCCAGCAGCGTATCGAGCGGGGACTATGGCTACACCTTC. Amino acid sequence: CASSVSSGDYGYTF. Together with reference TRBV9 and TRBJ1-2, the CDR3 gives the full variable domain: DSGVTQTPKHLITATGQRVTLRCSPRSGDLSVYWYQQSLDQGLQFLIQYYNGEERAKGNILERFSAQQFPDLHSELNLSSLELGDSALYFCASSVSSGDYGYTFGSGTRLTVV.

The chain uses TRBV6-1 and TRBJ2-7; TRBD2 aligns across 12 bases. V was clipped by 6 bases and J by 0 bases; unmatched bases: 3. The germline V gene encodes CDR1 MNHNS and CDR2 SASEGT. This CDR3 comprises 15 residues. CDR3 nucleotide sequence: TGTGCCAGCAGCTGGACTAGCGGGATCTCCTACGAGCAGTACTTC. Translated: CASSWTSGISYEQYF.

The V gene is TRBV2, the J gene TRBJ2-6; possible D gene TRBD1, 5 bases. CDR1 and CDR2 (germline): SNHLY, FYNNEI. The germline V and J ends were trimmed by 5 bases and 4 bases, with 12 bases remaining between them. CDR3 length equals 15 residues. The CDR3 DNA is TGTGCCAGCAGTCTTACAGGAAAAGGGGCCAACGTCCTGACTTTC. Translated, it gives CASSLTGKGANVLTF.

This clone occurred once. The chain combines TRBV5-1 with TRBJ2-7; a possible D gene is TRBD2 (6 bases). The CDR3 consists of 15 residues. Trimming stripped 1 base from V and 0 bases from J, with 11 bases between. CDR1 SGHRS and CDR2 YFSETQ come from the germline V gene. The CDR3 DNA is TGCGCCAGCAGCTTGTCCGCGGGACCCTCCTACGAGCAGTACTTC. As protein: CASSLSAGPSYEQYF.

A remark on this clone: This sample also contains other DNA sequences that code for the same CDR3. The chain links TRBV5-1 to TRBJ2-7; D is uncertain. There are 12 residues in the CDR3. The germline V gene has CDR1 SGHRS and CDR2 YFSETQ. V lost 4 bases, J lost 0 bases, and 5 bases lay in between. In DNA, the CDR3 is TGCGCCAGCAGCCTCAGCTCCTACGAGCAGTACTTC. Encoded protein: CASSLSSYEQYF.

The chain recombines TRBV20-1 with TRBJ1-4, with D unclear. Germline lookup yields CDR1 DFQATT and CDR2 SNEGSKA (reference sequence). Deletions cut 0 bases from V and 6 bases from J, with 2 bases between. The CDR3 runs to 11 residues. DNA for the CDR3: TGCAGTGCTAGAGATCATGAAAAACTGTTTTTT. Amino acids: CSARDHEKLFF.

As for this clone: This sample also contains other DNA sequences that code for the same CDR3. The chain recombines TRBV10-3 with TRBJ2-3; 13 bases line up with TRBD2. Germline V lookup: CDR1 ENHRY, CDR2 SYGVKD. The length of the CDR3 is 15 residues. The V gene end was trimmed by 5 bases and the J gene end by 4 bases; junction bases not matched to a gene: 3. The CDR3 DNA follows: TGTGCCATCAGTAGGACTAGCGGGAGCGCAGATACGCAGTATTTT. Translation gives CAISRTSGSADTQYF.

This chain uses TRBV11-2 with TRBJ2-5; D possibly corresponds to TRBD2 (6 bases). Germline values: CDR1 SGHAT, CDR2 FQNNGV. V was cut by 4 bases and J by 2 bases, with 17 bases left in between. The CDR3 length is 16 residues. The CDR3 nucleotides are TGTGCCAGCAGCTGGGGTGGGGGGAGCAGACAAGAGACCCAGTACTTC. It encodes CASSWGGGSRQETQYF.

The chain is built from TRBV28 and TRBJ2-3; 13 bases match TRBD2. CDR1 and CDR2 from the germline V gene are MDHEN and SYDVKM. Trimming removed 1 base from V and 6 bases from J; junction bases left unmatched: 10. The CDR3 length is 18 residues. This CDR3 reads CASSLSLGLAGALDTQYF. In DNA, the CDR3 is TGTGCCAGCAGTTTATCCCTTGGACTAGCGGGAGCTCTGGATACGCAGTATTTT.

J is TRBJ1-1 and V is TRBV9; D uncertain. V was clipped by 7 bases and J by 0 bases, with 13 bases between them. The CDR3 length is 14 residues. Per germline, CDR1 SGDLS and CDR2 YYNGEE. CDR3 residues: CASGTTSMNTEAFF. CDR3 bases: TGTGCCAGCGGAACTACCTCCATGAACACTGAAGCTTTCTTT.

CDR3 residues: CASSLAGLPRFAGELFF. The CDR3 DNA is TGCGCCAGCAGCTTGGCCGGTCTCCCTAGATTCGCCGGGGAGCTGTTTTTT. The V gene is TRBV5-1, the J gene TRBJ2-2; D not resolved. CDR3 length: 17 amino acids. Germline V CDR1 and CDR2: SGHRS, YFSETQ. The ends were cut back, 0 bases at V and 6 bases at J, with 18 bases in the middle. Combining the CDR3 with reference TRBV5-1 and TRBJ2-2 gives the whole variable domain KAGVTQTPRYLIKTRGQQVTLSCSPISGHRSVSWYQQTPGQGLQFLFEYFSETQRNKGNFPGRFSGRQFSNSRSEMNVSTLELGDSALYLCASSLAGLPRFAGELFFGEGSRLTVL.

This chain connects TRBV6-1 to TRBJ1-2; a possible D gene is TRBD1 (6 bases). The germline V gene has CDR1 MNHNS and CDR2 SASEGT. The V end lost 3 bases, the J end lost 5 bases, and 16 bases lay between the germline ends. The CDR3 runs 15 residues. DNA of the CDR3: TGTGCCAGCAGTGAGCGAACAGGGCCTTTTTATGGCTACACCTTC. This gives the protein CASSERTGPFYGYTF.

The chain has TRBV27 and TRBJ2-1; maybe TRBD1 (6 bases). The CDR3 spans 17 residues. The germline V gene encodes CDR1 MNHEY and CDR2 SMNVEV (reference sequence). Trimming removed 2 bases at V and 3 bases at J, with 17 bases between. CDR3 amino acids: CASSLPPGTPHYNEQFF. CDR3 bases: TGTGCCAGCAGTTTACCACCTGGGACACCACACTACAATGAGCAGTTCTTC.